This T cell receptor beta chain appears in the sequencing data of a study of cytotoxic CD8 clonotypes in ibrutinib-treated CLL. Study-level findings and limits: Clonality was higher at ibrutinib response and returned toward baseline at progression.

Here immunoSEQ multiplex PCR was the method, and the copy in TCRdb shows in-frame clones only, minus some. The repertoire holds more than 150,000 clones, with 55% to 85% as singletons. This CDR3 is 14 amino acids long. The germline gives CDR1 KGHSH, CDR2 LQKENI. Between the trimmed V and J ends, which lost 2 bases and 5 bases, there was a span of 12 bases. From cryopreserved PBMCs came 1.5 to 2.5 micrograms of genomic DNA used for TCR beta libraries. This clone was counted between two and nine times. Its specificity is unknown. The sample was PBMCs, taken after 24 months of ibrutinib treatment. The rearrangement links TRBV18 to TRBJ1-1; D call uncertain. The clonotype was recovered from a human donor with chronic lymphocytic leukemia. This CDR3 is CASSPSTRWTEAFF. The CDR3 nucleotides are TGTGCCAGCTCACCATCAACACGGTGGACTGAAGCTTTCTTT.